The 7 T cell receptor beta chains in this list originate from one sample, sequenced in a study of response to subunit inactivated influenza vaccine. TCRdb recomputed calls from the RT-PCR reads with MiXCR, one row per CDR3 protein. The repertoire holds roughly 790,000 distinct CDR3 sequences, with around 20% as singletons. Sequencing was performed on PBMCs from blood, taken 4 to 6 days after vaccination. All receptors derive from a man aged 50 to 59 who received an inactivated influenza vaccine.

V and J are TRBV27 and TRBJ1-1, with 11 bases matching TRBD1. CDR1 MNHEY and CDR2 SMNVEV come from the germline V gene (reference sequence). The CDR3 sequence is 15 residues long. V lost 7 bases and J lost 4; bases outside the gene matches: 8. CDR3 amino acids: CASIPDRGRATEAFF. CDR3 coding DNA: TGTGCCAGCATTCCGGACAGGGGGCGGGCCACTGAAGCTTTCTTT.

The chain joins TRBV28 to TRBJ1-1; D is unresolved. CDR1 and CDR2 (germline): MDHEN, SYDVKM. The CDR3 is made up of 13 amino acids. Deletions cut 5 bases from V and 11 bases from J, with 18 bases between. The CDR3: CASSLPDRFAAFF. In nucleotides, the CDR3 is TGTGCCAGCAGTCTACCGGACCGTTTTGCGGCTTTCTTT.

The gene calls are TRBV3-1 and TRBJ1-4; D remains unclear. Between the trimmed V and J ends, which lost 0 bases and 5 bases, there was a span of 7 bases. The V gene's germline CDR1 is LGHDT and CDR2 YNNKEL (reference sequence). The CDR3 sequence is 14 residues long. The CDR3 nucleotides are TGTGCCAGCAGCCAAGACGCGAGCAATGAAAAACTGTTTTTT. This sequence encodes CASSQDASNEKLFF.

This clonotype was recorded a few times. The chain recombines TRBV20-1 with TRBJ2-1; 12 bases align to TRBD2. CDR3 length: 15 residues. V was pared by 5 bases and J by 7 bases, with 9 bases of the junction left unmatched. Germline V lookup: CDR1 DFQATT, CDR2 SNEGSKA (reference sequence). This CDR3 is CSAPSGTSGGNEQFF. As DNA, the CDR3 is TGCAGTGCTCCATCCGGCACTAGCGGGGGGAATGAGCAGTTCTTC.

In this sample, this clonotype turned up many times. CDR3 in DNA: TGTGCCAGCAGCTTGAGATGGGGCACTGAAGCTTTCTTT. Its translation is CASSLRWGTEAFF. V and J are TRBV5-6 and TRBJ1-1; no clear D gene. The V and J ends lost 1 base and 4 bases respectively, with 8 bases between them. Germline loops: CDR1 SGHDT, CDR2 YYEEEE. The CDR3 loop spans 13 amino acids.

This clonotype was seen only a few times. The genes are TRBV20-1 and TRBJ2-7; a possible D gene is TRBD2 (6 bases). From germline, CDR1 is DFQATT and CDR2 SNEGSKA (reference sequence). The CDR3 contains 15 residues. The ends were cut back, 2 bases at V and 1 base at J, with 15 bases in the middle. DNA for the CDR3: TGCAGTGCTAGAAAGGCGGGGTCCGGGTCCTACGAGCAGTACTTC. Encoded protein: CSARKAGSGSYEQYF.

This clonotype was seen only a few times. The chain combines TRBV7-9 with TRBJ2-1; D possibly corresponds to TRBD2 (6 bases). Germline CDR1 and CDR2: SEHNR and FQNEAQ (reference sequence). V was cut by 7 bases and J by 8 bases, with 12 bases left in between. The CDR3 has 12 amino acids. CDR3 in amino acids: CASNRLVYEQFF. The CDR3 region has the DNA TGTGCCAGCAACCGACTAGTCTATGAGCAGTTCTTC.